This T cell receptor (beta chain) was documented in a study of cytomegalovirus exposure and HLA in healthy donors (dated by TCRdb to the late 2010s). At the level of the whole study: According to an earlier analysis of several hundred of the donors, about 180 million T cells yielded 95 million to 140 million unique TCR beta sequences and about 300 Gb of sequence data. All discovery cohort repertoires had been generated on a single sequencing platform. Roughly 300 gigabases of sequencing data and around 85 million unique TCR sequences made up an early release that covered approximately 620 HLA-typed donors. A later genetic analysis used genome-wide SNP genotypes for 398 of the 666 donors, treating that subset as a discovery cohort. The number of typed donors differed by locus: about 629-630 for A, B, C, DRB1 and DQB1; roughly 510 for DQA1; 606 for DPA1; and some 470 for DPB1. To study patterns of TCR occurrence, a later analysis re-analyzed previously published TCR beta repertoires from 550 to 800 donors and added high-resolution HLA genotyping. Alongside the repertoire data, information on donor age, sex, ethnicity and CMV serostatus was compiled. Among around 400 genotyped donors of the cohort, an average of about 240,000 unique TCR beta nucleotide sequences were sequenced per donor, roughly a sixth of them non-productive. The study was designed to test whether signatures of past pathogen exposure could be identified by cataloging public T cell receptors. In addition to the first cohort of around 670 subjects, a separate validation cohort of 120 different subjects was used. Both class I and class II loci were covered by HLA typing, at four-digit resolution. Rather than drawing on any new phenotypic data, the later analysis identified candidate immune exposures from TCR beta sequences and the way those sequences occurred across donors. To predict cytomegalovirus infection status, the study brought together high-throughput TCR immunosequencing, statistical association of individual TCRs with disease status, and machine learning. The T cell repertoires of under 700 subjects were profiled by immunosequencing and related to cytomegalovirus serostatus. The genetic ancestry cluster associated with self-reported Caucasian donors included about 84% of the 300 to 450 genotyped donors. Several DR-DQ haplotypes were handled as single units for association and clustering because linkage in the cohort was strong. An earlier analysis of more than 450 of the donors used high-throughput TCR beta sequencing to judge whether each TCR beta V gene segment behaved as functional or pseudogenic. Results and caveats for the whole study, not just this receptor: A later analysis found that HLA-associated TCR beta chains were more clonally expanded and had lower generation probabilities than equally common non-associated chains. Correlated functional status among segregating V segments might reflect linkage disequilibrium, but an unknown experimental factor could not be ruled out. In an earlier analysis of fewer than 700 of the donors, most TCR beta V segments appeared in productive rearrangements about 90% or about 30% of the time, broadly matching IMGT annotations. The 87-base-pair reads could not distinguish some IMGT-functional V segments, including TRBV6-2 and TRBV6-3, so those segments were excluded. Roughly uniform sequencing depth across donors was assumed in presence/absence analyses, although this assumption may not hold. Most TCR sequences were observed very rarely across donors, whereas some public TCRs were present in many individuals. The study listed 164 TCR beta chains as associated with cytomegalovirus. In a later genetic analysis, fewer N-insertions in productive TCRs were reported among donors in an Asian-associated ancestry cluster than the approximately 710-donor mean. Strong co-occurrence of HLA alleles, especially DR and DQ, made assigning TCR associations to individual alleles difficult. A group of highly shared sequence variants was considered likely to be a technical artifact of the sequencing pipeline. In a later analysis, the rate of TCR association differed among HLA loci, with DRB1 alleles having the most associated TCRs and HLA-C alleles having the fewest. According to a later analysis, most CMV-associated TCR beta chains appeared to be HLA-restricted, and the HLA associations seemed to be driven largely by CMV exposure. A further reported finding was that TCR beta sequences accurately predicted the HLA-A and HLA-B alleles for most subjects in the first cohort. A later genetic analysis associated a missense DCLRE1C variant with V-gene and J-gene trimming of TCR beta chains, and an independent cohort replicated the association. A few of the identified cytomegalovirus-associated TCR beta chains were confirmed in vitro to be specific for cytomegalovirus antigens. Several of the top co-occurrence clusters appeared to be linked to parvovirus B19, influenza, CMV and Epstein-Barr virus, according to a later analysis. Because HLA typing was unavailable for some donors at each locus, only the typed subset was used in association tests. Immune exposure information for the cohort was limited to CMV serostatus. Cytomegalovirus status was reported to be diagnosed by the classifier with high specificity and sensitivity in both the original and validation cohorts. Because counts were too low, around 17 rarely observed V segments, including chromosome 9 orphons, were left out of the earlier analysis of a few hundred of the donors. It was suggested by the authors that the approach could potentially be generalized to other disease states and immunological phenotypes. In a later analysis, some 17,000 TCR beta sequences were associated with specific HLA alleles at a false discovery rate of 0.05. In this cohort, only TCR beta chains were sequenced, and detectable features were limited by the absence of alpha or paired-chain data.

With regard to this clone: Its antigen has not been determined. Base quality data are lacking; no much larger clone is found one base away.

The library relied on the immunoSEQ multiplex PCR assay. For the multiplex PCR, a mixture combining 60 forward primers for TCR Vbeta segments and 13 reverse primers for TCR Jbeta segments was used. Amplification of the CDR3 region of rearranged TCR beta genes was performed with a multiplex PCR assay on genomic DNA. The Illumina HiSeq System was used to sequence the amplified TCR beta libraries as 87-base-pair reads. In the source study's methods: In a later analysis, tens of millions of unique TCR beta chains were counted across the 666 repertoires, and roughly 10 million of these chains were shared by at least two donors. Raw reads were error-corrected and collapsed into unique sequences with a nearest-neighbor algorithm that merged closely related sequences to remove PCR and sequencing errors. V, D and J gene segments were assigned by aligning CDR3 sequences to IMGT reference sequences. Each retained sequence needed at least a six-nucleotide match to both a V gene segment and a J gene segment. A rearrangement counted as productive if the CDR3 had no stop codons and remained in frame with V and J, and every other rearrangement counted as non-productive. CDR3 was defined according to IMGT convention as the region running from the second conserved V-encoded cysteine to the conserved J-encoded phenylalanine. The earlier analysis of 550 to 650 of the donors excluded any sequence lacking an unambiguous match to a single V gene segment. In an earlier analysis of 450 to 750 of the donors, a V segment was called functional when productive rearrangements were above 56.7%, and segregating when the standard deviation between donors exceeded 5%. A statistical classification framework was built to diagnose cytomegalovirus status from the catalog of TCR beta chain sequences. In a later analysis, TCR nucleotide sequences were compared against IMGT/GENE-DB human TR gene sequences so that V and J genes could be assigned. The TCRdist pipeline was used in a later analysis to assign CDR3 sequences and most-parsimonious VDJ recombination scenarios. In a later analysis, every TCR beta chain was defined by the combination of its CDR3 amino acid sequence and its V-gene family, and reads without a unique V-gene family were dropped. To address suspected cross-contamination and a sequencing artifact, a later analysis removed several hundred highly shared, low-generation-probability nucleotide sequences. In a later analysis, a clonal expansion index for each public chain was calculated from normalized within-repertoire ranks of inferred template counts. In a later analysis, generation probabilities were computed using a VDJ recombination model fitted to out-of-frame rearrangements, and the results were checked against IGoR. In a later analysis, TCR-TCR, TCR-HLA and TCR-CMV co-occurrence was scored with hypergeometric tests, and a repertoire-size bias correction was applied to TCR pairs. To estimate false discovery rates, a later analysis permuted the HLA or CMV assignments 20 times. A later analysis grouped co-occurring TCRs with DBSCAN, adding TCRdist sequence similarity when clustering within HLA-allele-positive subsets. For co-occurrence clustering, repertoires with fewer than 30,000 or more than 120,000 public chains were excluded, along with five repertoires with anomalous nucleotide sharing. What TCRdb holds here is the immuneACCESS table cut down to in-frame rearrangements. Part of the clones is not present; checked against another copy, under half of the missing clones reflect an unresolved V gene, and the others are unexplained. V and J calls and clone size are given by that table; D and trimming were obtained from the DNA. Here the sample has about 63,000 clones; 79% occur a single time. In total, the top ten clones hold about 2.8% of the sample.

V is shortened by 4 bases, J by 7 bases, and the region joining them spans 23 bases. The germline V gene specifies SGHNT as CDR1 and YENEEA as CDR2. Inclusive of the bounding cysteine and phenylalanine, the CDR3 is 17 residues long. CDR3 DNA is the only sequence kept; it has 51 bases, read in frame from the first base. The cohort was made up of roughly 670 healthy bone marrow donors. At the time of sampling, all cohort members were nominally healthy, though unrecorded immune exposures were likely present. The donor was CMV seronegative and belonged to the group of several hundred seronegative cohort members. A peripheral blood sample was collected from each donor, and TCR beta sequencing was performed on peripheral blood mononuclear cells. The Qiagen DNeasy Blood Extraction Kit was used to extract genomic DNA from the blood cell samples.

The sequence derives from a woman aged 30 to 39 in good health and CMV-seronegative. The V and J genes are TRBV11-3 and TRBJ2-1; TRBD1 could be the D gene, as 7 bases match. Sample: PBMCs. The DNA sequence is given as TGTGCCAGCAGCTGGCGACAGGGATTCCTAGGGGGGAATGAGCAGTTCTTC. This is translated as CASSWRQGFLGGNEQFF.